This T cell receptor (beta chain) is drawn from a study of T cell responses to AZD1222 COVID-19 vaccine. Overall study findings and caveats: Baseline seropositivity characterized only six AZD1222 recipients. A reported finding is that nearly half of spike-specific TCRs target unmutated variant regions.

A note on this clone: Its target is unknown.

The assay was immunoSEQ multiplex PCR, and TCRdb's table has in-frame clones only and misses some. Of approximately 45,000 clones listed, about 91% were seen once; the top ten hold just under 25%. CDR3 length equals 11 residues. Germline CDR1 and CDR2: SGDLS and YYNGEE. With 4 bases removed from V and 8 bases from J, the gap between germline ends came to 9 bases. V and J are TRBV9 and TRBJ1-1; the D is unclear. This clonotype originated in an adult who received the AZD1222 COVID-19 vaccine. The sample here was peripheral blood, taken 28 days after the second AZD1222 dose. The CDR3 nucleotides are TGTGCCAGCAGCCCGGCCAGCGAAGCTTTCTTT. Amino acids: CASSPASEAFF.